This entry is about one TCR beta chain. What it binds is not known. This sample is part of a study of Ad26.COV2.S vaccination and SARS-CoV-2 variants. TCRdb's copy holds only in-frame clones and misses some; the assay was immunoSEQ multiplex PCR. The data hold around 350,000 clones, with 92% observed a single time. The CDR3 extends over 14 amino acids. Germline V gives CDR1 LGHNA, CDR2 YNFKEQ. V gave up 4 bases and J gave up 3 bases, with 12 bases separating them. Findings and caveats of the study: Total T cell responses, in the TCR breadth and depth analyses, may have been underestimated.

The receptor comes from a human donor who had recovered from COVID-19. J is TRBJ1-1 and V is TRBV4-2; tentative D call: TRBD1 (6 bases). The source material was peripheral blood, sampled after recovery from COVID-19. CDR3 coding DNA: TGTGCCAGCAGCCTCGTAAAGGGGGACACTGAAGCTTTCTTT. Its translation is CASSLVKGDTEAFF.